The 10 T cell receptor beta chains given below trace back to one sample, sequenced in a study of cytomegalovirus exposure and HLA in healthy donors. PCR used 60 Vbeta primers and 13 Jbeta primers. TCRdb keeps only in-frame clones here, not all; method: immunoSEQ multiplex PCR. The table includes about 250,000 clones, around 80% detected once. The sample was PBMCs. These TCRs come from a girl aged 2 to 9 in good health and CMV-seronegative.

The V and J genes are TRBV5-1 and TRBJ1-1; D might be TRBD1 (5 bases). Looked up from germline, CDR1 is SGHRS and CDR2 is YFSETQ. The CDR3 extends over 14 amino acids. The V gene lost 5 bases and the J gene lost 3 bases, with 14 bases spanning the gap. The CDR3 DNA is TGCGCCAGCAGGGGTGACAGCCAATACACTGAAGCTTTCTTT. Protein product: CASRGDSQYTEAFF.

The chain has TRBV9 and TRBJ2-1, with 10 bases that match TRBD1. Germline V lookup: CDR1 SGDLS, CDR2 YYNGEE. This CDR3 comprises 14 residues. Trimming at V came to 4 bases and at J to 8 bases, leaving 6 bases not matched to a gene. DNA of the CDR3: TGTGCCAGCAGCCCTGATGACAGGGGGCATGAGCAGTTCTTC. Translating it yields CASSPDDRGHEQFF.

CDR3 nucleotides: TGTGCCAGCAGACACTCCCGGGGGGGCCTGGGCGGGGGAATTACTGAAGCTTTCTTT. This translates into CASRHSRGGLGGGITEAFF. The chain has TRBV27 and TRBJ1-1, with D maybe TRBD1 (6 bases). The CDR3 sequence is 19 residues long. Germline V gene lookup returns CDR1 MNHEY and CDR2 SMNVEV (reference sequence). Trimming took off 6 bases at V and 5 bases at J, with 31 bases between the two ends.

In the case of this clone: The same CDR3 is also encoded by other DNA sequences in this sample. The chain carries TRBV30 and TRBJ2-7; no reliable D call. The germline V gene has CDR1 GTSNPN and CDR2 SVGIG (reference sequence). Trimming removed 0 bases at V and 4 bases at J, with 4 bases between. The CDR3 consists of 11 residues. The DNA for the CDR3 is TGTGCCTGGAGTGTATCATACGAGCAGTACTTC. The encoded protein is CAWSVSYEQYF.

The chain carries TRBV30 and TRBJ1-5; no definite D call. V lost 0 bases and J 5 bases, leaving 8 bases between the germline ends. This CDR3 comprises 13 residues. Germline V gene data show CDR1 as GTSNPN and CDR2 as SVGIG (reference sequence). The CDR3 protein is CAWSVQADQPQHF. CDR3 nucleotides: TGTGCCTGGAGTGTTCAGGCCGATCAGCCCCAGCATTTT. Together with reference TRBV30 and TRBJ1-5, the CDR3 gives the full variable domain: SQTIHQWPATLVQPVGSPLSLECTVEGTSNPNLYWYRQAAGRGLQLLFYSVGIGQISSEVPQNLSASRPQDRQFILSSKKLLLSDSGFYLCAWSVQADQPQHFGDGTRLSIL.

The V gene is TRBV7-2, the J gene TRBJ1-4; 8 bases align to TRBD1. This CDR3 spans 15 amino acids. Germline lookup yields CDR1 SGHTA and CDR2 FQGNSA. V trimming: 1 base; J trimming: 6 bases; junction bases outside the gene matches: 4. The chain's CDR3 is CASSLDGTGYEKLFF. Here the CDR3 DNA reads TGTGCCAGCAGCTTAGACGGGACAGGATATGAAAAACTGTTTTTT. The full variable domain, with the rest looked up from reference TRBV7-2 and TRBJ1-4, is GAGVSQSPSNKVTEKGKDVELRCDPISGHTALYWYRQSLGQGLEFLIYFQGNSAPDKSGLPSDRFSAERTGGSVSTLTIQRTQQEDSAVYLCASSLDGTGYEKLFFGSGTQLSVL.

The V call is TRBV9, the J call TRBJ2-3, with 12 bases aligning to TRBD2. The length of the CDR3 is 16 residues. V lost 4 bases, J lost 4 bases, and 7 bases stayed unmatched. Germline CDR1 reads SGDLS; CDR2 reads YYNGEE. The CDR3 spells CASSRTSGRNSDTQYF. The CDR3 DNA sequence: TGTGCCAGCAGCCGTACTAGCGGGAGGAATTCAGATACGCAGTATTTT.

With respect to this clone: Its ends do not fully match the called genes, so a read error is possible. The genes are TRBV15 and TRBJ2-1, with TRBD2 matching over 11 bases. CDR1 is LNHNV and CDR2 is YYDKDF in the germline V gene (reference sequence). The CDR3 spans 13 residues. CDR3 region: CATSRKTGTSGIF. The CDR3 DNA reads as TGTGCCACCAGCAGAAAGACCGGGACTAGCGGAATCTTC.

The rearrangement uses TRBV9 and TRBJ2-1, with D perhaps TRBD1 (6 bases). V was shortened by 1 base and J by 6 bases, with 14 bases between the two germline ends. Germline values: CDR1 SGDLS, CDR2 YYNGEE. The CDR3 is 15 residues long. The CDR3 DNA is TGTGCCAGCAGCGTACATCTTGGCAGGGGCAATGAGCAGTTCTTC. It specifies CASSVHLGRGNEQFF.

This chain links TRBV5-1 with TRBJ2-5; 9 bases are shared with TRBD2. V gave up 4 bases and J gave up 4 bases; unmatched junction bases: 11. From germline, CDR1 is SGHRS and CDR2 YFSETQ. The CDR3 totals 16 residues. CDR3 nucleotides: TGCGCCAGCAGCCCCGGCGGGGGGGCCATTATAGAGACCCAGTACTTC. It is translated as CASSPGGGAIIETQYF.